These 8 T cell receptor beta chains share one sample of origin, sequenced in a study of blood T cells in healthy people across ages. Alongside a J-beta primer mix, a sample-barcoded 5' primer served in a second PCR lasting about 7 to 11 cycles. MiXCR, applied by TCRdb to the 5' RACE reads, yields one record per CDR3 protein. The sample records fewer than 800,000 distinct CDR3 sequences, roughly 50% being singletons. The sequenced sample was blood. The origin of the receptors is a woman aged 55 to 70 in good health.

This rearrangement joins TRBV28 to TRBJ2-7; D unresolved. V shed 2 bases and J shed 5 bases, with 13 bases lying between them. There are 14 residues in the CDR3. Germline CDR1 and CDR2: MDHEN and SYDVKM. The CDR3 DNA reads TGTGCCAGCAGTTTAGTTTCCCCCCGGAACGAGCAGTACTTC. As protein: CASSLVSPRNEQYF.

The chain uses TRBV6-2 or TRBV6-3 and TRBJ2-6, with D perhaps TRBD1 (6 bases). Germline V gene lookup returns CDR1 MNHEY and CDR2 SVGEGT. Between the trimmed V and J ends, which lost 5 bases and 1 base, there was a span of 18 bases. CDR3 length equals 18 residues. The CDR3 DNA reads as TGTGCCAGCAGTCCTCCGGGACAAATTAAATCTGGGGCCAACGTCCTGACTTTC. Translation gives CASSPPGQIKSGANVLTF.

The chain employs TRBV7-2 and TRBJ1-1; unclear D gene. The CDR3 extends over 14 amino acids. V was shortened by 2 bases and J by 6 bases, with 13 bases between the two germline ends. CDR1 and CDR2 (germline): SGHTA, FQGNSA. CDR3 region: CASSLYRSLSEAFF. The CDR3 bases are TGTGCCAGCAGCTTATATCGCTCCCTGTCTGAAGCTTTCTTT.

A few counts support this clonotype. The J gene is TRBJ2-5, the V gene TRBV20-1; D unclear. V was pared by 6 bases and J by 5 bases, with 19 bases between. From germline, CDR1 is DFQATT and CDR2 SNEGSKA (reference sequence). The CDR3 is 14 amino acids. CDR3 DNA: TGCAGTGCCAGCAATATCGCCCTTTGGGAGACCCAGTACTTC. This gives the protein CSASNIALWETQYF.

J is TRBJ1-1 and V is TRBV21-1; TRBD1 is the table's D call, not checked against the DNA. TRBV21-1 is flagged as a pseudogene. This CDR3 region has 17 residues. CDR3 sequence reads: CASSKGAAGAMNTEAFF. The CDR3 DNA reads TGTGCCAGCAGCAAAGGAGCGGCTGGGGCCATGAACACTGAAGCTTTCTTT.

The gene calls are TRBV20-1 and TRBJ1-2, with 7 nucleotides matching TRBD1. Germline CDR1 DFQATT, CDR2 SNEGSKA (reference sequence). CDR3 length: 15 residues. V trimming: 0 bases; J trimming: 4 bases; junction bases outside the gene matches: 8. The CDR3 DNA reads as TGCAGTGCTAGAGATTATGAGACAGGGACCTATGGCTACACCTTC. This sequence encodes CSARDYETGTYGYTF.

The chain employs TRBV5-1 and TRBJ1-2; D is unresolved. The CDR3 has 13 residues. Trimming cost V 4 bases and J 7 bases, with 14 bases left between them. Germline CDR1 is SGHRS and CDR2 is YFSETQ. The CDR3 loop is CASSPTPGRGYTF. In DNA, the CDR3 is TGCGCCAGCAGCCCTACACCGGGCCGTGGCTACACCTTC.

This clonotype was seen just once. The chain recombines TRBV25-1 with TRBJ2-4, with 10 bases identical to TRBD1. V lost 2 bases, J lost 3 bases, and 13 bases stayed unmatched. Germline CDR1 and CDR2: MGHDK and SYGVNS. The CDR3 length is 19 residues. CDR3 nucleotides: TGTGCCAGCAGTGAAGAGCCTGGACAGGGGGAGGGAGACAAAAACATTCAGTACTTC. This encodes CASSEEPGQGEGDKNIQYF.